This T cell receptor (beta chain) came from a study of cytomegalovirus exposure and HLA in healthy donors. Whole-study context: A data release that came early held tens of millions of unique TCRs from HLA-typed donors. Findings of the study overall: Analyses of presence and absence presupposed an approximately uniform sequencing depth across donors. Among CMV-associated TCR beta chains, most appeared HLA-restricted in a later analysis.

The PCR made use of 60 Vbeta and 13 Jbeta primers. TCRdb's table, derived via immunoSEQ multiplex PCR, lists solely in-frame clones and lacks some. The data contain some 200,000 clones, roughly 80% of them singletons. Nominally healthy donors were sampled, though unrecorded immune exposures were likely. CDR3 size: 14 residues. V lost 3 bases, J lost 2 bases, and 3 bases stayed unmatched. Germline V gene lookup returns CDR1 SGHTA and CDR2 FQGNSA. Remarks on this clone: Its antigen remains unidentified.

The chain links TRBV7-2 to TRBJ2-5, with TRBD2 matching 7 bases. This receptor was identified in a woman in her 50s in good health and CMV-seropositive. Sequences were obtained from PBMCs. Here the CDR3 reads CASSFGGTQETQYF. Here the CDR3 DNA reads TGTGCCAGCAGCTTCGGGGGGACTCAAGAGACCCAGTACTTC.